The 16 T cell receptor beta chains given below trace back to one sample, sequenced in a study of blood T cell repertoires in COVID-19. Profiled with immunoSEQ multiplex PCR; TCRdb holds only in-frame clones, not every one. Found here are 150,000 to 200,000 clones, about 90% of them singletons; the top ten hold roughly 9.7%. The sample consisted of peripheral blood. Receptor source: a woman aged 55-69 years with COVID-19, enrolled during active disease.

This clone was detected only once. The genes are TRBV12-3 or TRBV12-4 and TRBJ2-5; D gene uncertain. This CDR3 is built from 13 residues. V was clipped by 6 bases and J by 1 base, with 9 bases between them. The CDR3 DNA reads as TGTGCCAGCAGACCTGGAGCCCAAGAGACCCAGTACTTC. This encodes CASRPGAQETQYF.

A few counts support this clone. The chain combines TRBV6-5 with TRBJ2-1, with D possibly TRBD1 on 6 matching bases. V was trimmed by 9 bases and J by 2 bases, leaving 14 bases between them. From germline, CDR1 is MNHEY and CDR2 SVGAGI. The CDR3 extends over 14 amino acids. The CDR3 loop reads CASWDTVTYNEQFF. For the CDR3, the DNA is TGTGCCAGTTGGGACACCGTGACCTACAATGAGCAGTTCTTC.

The V call is TRBV6-1, the J call TRBJ1-5, with a weak D call TRBD1 (5 bases). Deletions cut 2 bases from V and 5 bases from J, with 19 bases between. Germline CDR1 is MNHNS and CDR2 is SASEGT. This CDR3 is 17 amino acids long. In DNA form, the CDR3 reads TGTGCCAGCAGTGAAAGGGCTGCTTGGCAGGGCCATCAGCCCCAGCATTTT. This gives the protein CASSERAAWQGHQPQHF.

CDR3 bases: TGTGCCAGCAGCACTTGGACTAGCGGGAACGAGCAGTACTTC. Translating it yields CASSTWTSGNEQYF. This chain connects TRBV11-2 to TRBJ2-7; 12 nucleotides agree with TRBD2. The CDR3 has 14 residues. The germline V gene encodes CDR1 SGHAT and CDR2 FQNNGV. V was pared by 5 bases and J by 5 bases, with 4 bases of the junction left unmatched.

The chain links TRBV3-1 (or the pseudogene TRBV3-2) to TRBJ2-1; D is possibly TRBD2 (6 bases). With 1 base removed from V and 8 bases from J, the gap between germline ends came to 15 bases. This CDR3 has 15 amino acids. Germline CDR1 is LGHDT and CDR2 is YNNKEL (reference sequence). The CDR3 spells CASSQGPGSRYEQFF. CDR3 sequence (DNA): TGTGCCAGCAGCCAAGGTCCCGGGAGTAGGTATGAGCAGTTCTTC.

Worth noting for this clone: Other DNA sequences in this specimen translate into the identical CDR3. This chain uses TRBV27 with TRBJ1-2; TRBD1 matches 11 bases. The CDR3 length is 14 residues. Germline CDR1 is MNHEY and CDR2 is SMNVEV (reference sequence). J lost 2 bases, V lost 8 bases, and 4 bases had no gene match. The CDR3 sequence is CASSRTGGNYGYTF. CDR3 sequence (DNA): TGTGCCAGCTCACGGACAGGGGGCAACTATGGCTACACCTTC.

The chain carries TRBV10-3 and TRBJ2-3, with TRBD2 identical over 7 bases. Germline-derived CDR1 and CDR2 are ENHRY and SYGVKD. V lost 5 bases, J lost 6 bases, and 5 bases stayed unmatched. The CDR3 length is 13 residues. For the CDR3, the DNA is TGTGCCATCAGTACCGGACTAGGGGATACGCAGTATTTT. Its protein is CAISTGLGDTQYF.

This clone was seen only a few times. The genes are TRBV11-3 and TRBJ2-7; 14 positions agree with TRBD2. V shed 5 bases, J shed 6 bases, and the junction held 9 bases outside the gene matches. Germline V gives CDR1 SGHNT, CDR2 YENEEA. The CDR3 has 16 residues. CDR3 sequence (DNA): TGTGCCAGCAGCCCAGGGACTAGCGGGAGTTTAATCGAGCAGTACTTC. Translation: CASSPGTSGSLIEQYF.

This clone has only one observation. The V and J genes are TRBV28 and TRBJ2-5; D not resolved. V lost 6 bases and J lost 0, with 5 bases in between. The CDR3 sequence is 12 residues long. Germline loops: CDR1 MDHEN, CDR2 SYDVKM. CDR3: CASSPYQETQYF. CDR3 DNA sequence: TGTGCCAGCAGCCCGTACCAAGAGACCCAGTACTTC.

The rearrangement joins TRBV19 to TRBJ1-5; D is unclear. The CDR3 extends over 17 amino acids. CDR1 is LNHDA, CDR2 SQIVND, per germline (reference sequence). V lost 5 bases and J 1 base, leaving 18 bases between the germline ends. CDR3 nucleotide sequence: TGTGCCAGTAGTGCCCACAGTAGGAGGTTGAGCAATCAGCCCCAGCATTTT. Translation gives CASSAHSRRLSNQPQHF.

DNA for the CDR3: TGTGCCAGCTCACCACCGCTGACTAGCGGATCCTACGAGCAGTACTTC. It yields the protein CASSPPLTSGSYEQYF. The V and J genes are TRBV18 and TRBJ2-7; 9 bases are a match to TRBD2. Germline V gives CDR1 KGHSH, CDR2 LQKENI. The CDR3 sequence is 16 residues long. The V gene end was trimmed by 0 bases and the J gene end by 1 base; junction bases not matched to a gene: 4. The full variable domain, with the rest looked up from reference TRBV18 and TRBJ2-7, is NAGVMQNPRHLVRRRGQEARLRCSPMKGHSHVYWYRQLPEEGLKFMVYLQKENIIDESGMPKERFSAEFPKEGPSILRIQQVVRGDSAAYFCASSPPLTSGSYEQYFGPGTRLTVT.

The V call is TRBV18, the J call TRBJ2-7; D unresolved. The CDR3 length is 13 residues. The germline V and J ends were trimmed by 10 bases and 7 bases, with 20 bases remaining between them. Per the germline V gene, CDR1 is KGHSH and CDR2 is LQKENI. In DNA form, the CDR3 reads TGTGCCACCGCGATATCCGTTGGAGAAGAGCAGTACTTC. Translation: CATAISVGEEQYF.

V and J are TRBV19 and TRBJ2-7; TRBD1 aligns across 9 bases. The CDR3 is made up of 16 amino acids. Trimming removed 5 bases from V and 1 base from J; junction bases left unmatched: 9. In germline, CDR1 is LNHDA, CDR2 SQIVND (reference sequence). In nucleotides, the CDR3 is TGTGCCAGTAGTCGACAAGACAGGGGGGTATCCTACGAGCAGTACTTC. Protein: CASSRQDRGVSYEQYF.

The chain recombines TRBV30 with TRBJ1-1; 7 bases map to TRBD1. Germline CDR1 and CDR2: GTSNPN and SVGIG (reference sequence). The CDR3 is 17 amino acids. V shed 1 base and J 1 base; nucleotides not matched to a gene: 12. CDR3 sequence: CAWSDRSPTGKNTEAFF. CDR3 nucleotides: TGTGCCTGGAGTGACCGATCTCCGACAGGGAAGAACACTGAAGCTTTCTTT. Drawing the rest from reference TRBV30 and TRBJ1-1, the complete variable domain is SQTIHQWPATLVQPVGSPLSLECTVEGTSNPNLYWYRQAAGRGLQLLFYSVGIGQISSEVPQNLSASRPQDRQFILSSKKLLLSDSGFYLCAWSDRSPTGKNTEAFFGQGTRLTVV.

J is TRBJ2-7 and V is TRBV28; 9 bases agree with TRBD2. V lost 6 bases, J lost 12 bases, and 6 bases stayed unmatched. The CDR3 runs 11 residues. Germline CDR1 reads MDHEN; CDR2 reads SYDVKM. The CDR3, as DNA: TGTGCCAGCAGGCTAGCGGGAAGCGCGTACTTC. Its translation: CASRLAGSAYF.

The V call is TRBV2, the J call TRBJ1-5, with 8 bases aligning to TRBD1. V dropped 6 bases and J dropped 4; count of bases not matched to a gene: 5. Germline values: CDR1 SNHLY, CDR2 FYNNEI. CDR3 length: 14 residues. The CDR3: CASRTWTGNQPQHF. The CDR3 nucleotides are TGTGCCAGCAGAACATGGACAGGGAATCAGCCCCAGCATTTT.